This TCR beta chain derives from a study of cytomegalovirus exposure and HLA in healthy donors. Overall study findings and caveats: Previously analyzed data showed that most TCR beta V segments were productive at a frequency of about 87% or about 30%.

Comments on this clone: Its antigen is not identified.

Trimming took 2 bases from V and 1 from J; bases not matched to a gene: 4. Germline V CDR1 and CDR2: KGHSH, LQKENI. The CDR3 is 15 amino acids. The PCR employed 60 Vbeta primers together with 13 Jbeta primers. Assay used: immunoSEQ multiplex PCR; TCRdb lists only in-frame clones, some missing. The table has under 150,000 clones, 79% seen once; the top ten hold about 2%. The sequencing input was PBMCs. The chain couples TRBV18 to TRBJ1-1, with 7 bases identical to TRBD1. The TCR comes from a man in his late teens or twenties in good health and CMV-seronegative. The CDR3 sequence is CASSPDRTGNTEAFF. As DNA, the CDR3 is TGTGCCAGCTCACCAGATAGGACAGGGAACACTGAAGCTTTCTTT. Variable domain in full (rest from reference TRBV18 and TRBJ1-1): NAGVMQNPRHLVRRRGQEARLRCSPMKGHSHVYWYRQLPEEGLKFMVYLQKENIIDESGMPKERFSAEFPKEGPSILRIQQVVRGDSAAYFCASSPDRTGNTEAFFGQGTRLTVV.